The clone carrying this T cell receptor beta chain was seen more than once but under ten times. No antigen is known for it. These data are taken from a study of early T cells in non-severe SARS-CoV-2 infection. On the study more broadly: The input, bulk RNA from unsorted whole blood, was sequenced, and chains were unpaired. General observations from the study: VDJdb matching skewed toward anti-spike CD8 responses, missing private and CD4 specificities.

Germline V gives CDR1 SGHRS, CDR2 YFSETQ. This CDR3 is built from 20 residues. Between the trimmed V and J ends, which lost 0 bases and 1 base, there was a span of 23 bases. Unique molecular identifier tags were affixed to discrete cDNA molecules. TCRdb reprocessed the 5' RACE reads via MiXCR and lists one record per CDR3 protein. This table has 100,000 to 120,000 distinct CDR3 sequences, about 12% appearing once. This receptor was obtained from an adult who was a healthcare worker with PCR-confirmed SARS-CoV-2 infection or an uninfected control (not recorded which). The rearrangement uses TRBV5-1 and TRBJ2-1; D unclear. Source: whole blood, taken at baseline. The CDR3 bases are TGCGCCAGCAGCTTGGGATCGGGCAGTCCCAACGCGAATTCCTACAATGAGCAGTTCTTC. Protein: CASSLGSGSPNANSYNEQFF.